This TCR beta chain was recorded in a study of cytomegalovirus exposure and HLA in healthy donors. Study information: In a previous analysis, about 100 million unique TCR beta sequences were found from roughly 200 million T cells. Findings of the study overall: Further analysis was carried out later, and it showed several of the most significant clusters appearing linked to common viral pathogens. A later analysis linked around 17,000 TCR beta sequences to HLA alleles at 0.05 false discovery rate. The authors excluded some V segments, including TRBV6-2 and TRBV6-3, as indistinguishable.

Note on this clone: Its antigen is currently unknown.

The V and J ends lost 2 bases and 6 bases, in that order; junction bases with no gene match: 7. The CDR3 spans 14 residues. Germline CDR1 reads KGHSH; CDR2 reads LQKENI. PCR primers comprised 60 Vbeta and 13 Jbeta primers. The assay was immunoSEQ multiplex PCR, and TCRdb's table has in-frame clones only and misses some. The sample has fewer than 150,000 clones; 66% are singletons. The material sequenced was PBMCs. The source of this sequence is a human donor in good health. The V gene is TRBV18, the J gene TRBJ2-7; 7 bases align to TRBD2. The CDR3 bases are TGTGCCAGCTCACCAGGGGCGGGAGTGGGCGAGCAGTACTTC. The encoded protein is CASSPGAGVGEQYF.